One and the same sample provided the 15 T cell receptor beta chains below, sequenced in a study of T-cell memory formation after mild COVID-19. MiXCR, applied by TCRdb to the 5' RACE reads, yields one record per CDR3 protein. The sample consists of about 450,000 distinct CDR3 sequences, 20% to 25% of them appearing once. Sequenced sample: PBMCs or a T cell subset sorted from them (not recorded which). The receptor source for this set is an adult woman who had mild COVID-19 (a few samples of this study predate the infection). Cell type and time point are not known.

The chain carries TRBV6-6 and TRBJ1-5; D not resolved. The CDR3 contains 13 residues. Trimming took off 7 bases at V and 1 base at J, with 8 bases between the two ends. Germline V CDR1 and CDR2: MNHNY, SVGAGI (reference sequence). The CDR3 sequence: CASTGLSNQPQHF. The DNA of the CDR3 is TGTGCCAGCACGGGCCTCAGCAATCAGCCCCAGCATTTT.

This clonotype has only a few counts. This chain uses TRBV29-1 with TRBJ2-2, with D tentatively TRBD2 (6 bases). Germline CDR1 SQVTM, CDR2 ANQGSEA. V was trimmed by 4 bases and J by 0 bases, leaving 15 bases between them. CDR3 length equals 16 residues. This CDR3 is CSVGGQRVTNTGELFF. For the CDR3, the DNA is TGCAGCGTTGGCGGTCAGCGGGTAACGAACACCGGGGAGCTGTTTTTT.

This clonotype was seen only a few times. V is TRBV9 and J is TRBJ1-3, with D perhaps TRBD1 (5 bases). In germline, CDR1 is SGDLS, CDR2 YYNGEE. With 4 bases removed from V and 0 bases from J, the gap between germline ends came to 11 bases. The CDR3 is 15 residues long. CDR3 DNA: TGTGCCAGCAGCTCGGGACTGAGCTCTGGAAACACCATATATTTT. Translation: CASSSGLSSGNTIYF.

This clonotype was seen a few times. The chain combines TRBV5-6 with TRBJ1-6; no clear D gene. The CDR3 has 15 residues. The V gene's germline CDR1 is SGHDT and CDR2 YYEEEE. V lost 4 bases and J 10 bases, leaving 18 bases between the germline ends. CDR3 sequence: CASSPDGGLRSPLHF. The CDR3 DNA sequence: TGTGCCAGCAGCCCAGACGGAGGTCTGCGGTCACCCCTCCACTTT.

V is TRBV21-1 and J is TRBJ1-3; the table gives TRBD1 as D, unverified against the DNA. TRBV21-1 is labeled a pseudogene. The CDR3 loop spans 16 amino acids. CDR3 nucleotides: TGTGCCAGCAGCATTCCGGGACCCCACTCTGGAAACACCATATATTTT. Translated, it gives CASSIPGPHSGNTIYF.

This clonotype has only a few counts. This sequence joins TRBV14 and TRBJ2-2, with 8 nucleotides matching TRBD1. The CDR3 sequence is 17 residues long. Looked up from germline, CDR1 is SGHDN and CDR2 is FVKESK. V was clipped by 5 bases and J by 3 bases; unmatched bases: 11. CDR3 sequence reads: CASSKTGTGFYTGELFF. CDR3 nucleotides: TGTGCCAGCAGCAAAACCGGGACAGGTTTTTACACCGGGGAGCTGTTTTTT.

This clonotype has a handful of counts. The chain is built from TRBV12-3 or TRBV12-4 and TRBJ1-5; D not resolved. The CDR3 sequence is 15 residues long. The V end was cut by 2 bases, the J end by 7 bases, with 15 bases between. The CDR3 nucleotides read TGTGCCAGCAGTTTATCCCTAGAGGGAGGGCAGCCCCAGCATTTT. This codes for CASSLSLEGGQPQHF.

The chain links TRBV7-2 to TRBJ2-3; TRBD2 matches 7 bases. CDR3 size: 12 residues. J gave up 10 bases and V 4 bases, and 5 bases lay outside the gene matches. The germline V gene has CDR1 SGHTA and CDR2 FQGNSA. The CDR3 nucleotides read TGTGCCAGCAGCTCGACTAGCTTTCCGCAGTATTTT. It is translated as CASSSTSFPQYF.

The chain couples TRBV29-1 to TRBJ1-1; D is uncertain. Germline CDR1 and CDR2: SQVTM and ANQGSEA. Deletions cut 3 bases from V and 7 bases from J, with 3 bases between. CDR3 length: 9 residues. CDR3 region: CSVDVEAFF. The CDR3 region has the DNA TGCAGCGTTGATGTTGAAGCTTTCTTT.

The genes are TRBV27 and TRBJ2-3, with 8 bases lining up with TRBD2. The CDR3 extends over 17 amino acids. The junction had 10 bases not matched to a gene; V was cut back by 2 bases and J by 3 bases. In germline, CDR1 is MNHEY, CDR2 SMNVEV (reference sequence). DNA for the CDR3: TGTGCCAGCAGTTTACCCAGACTAGCGTCTAGTACAGATACGCAGTATTTT. Translation gives CASSLPRLASSTDTQYF.

The table lists this clonotype with a few counts. The rearrangement links TRBV7-2 to TRBJ2-5; D remains ambiguous. This CDR3 spans 13 amino acids. CDR1 is SGHTA and CDR2 is FQGNSA in the germline V gene. V was clipped by 2 bases and J by 2 bases, with 6 bases between them. The CDR3 DNA reads TGTGCCAGCAGCTTACTGCAGCAAGAGACCCAGTACTTC. Its translation is CASSLLQQETQYF.

This chain uses TRBV7-3 with TRBJ2-1; D is ambiguous. Germline CDR1 and CDR2: SGHTA and FQGTGA. V dropped 0 bases and J dropped 4 bases, with 10 bases sitting between them. This CDR3 has 15 residues. The CDR3 here is CASSLTAPGYNEQFF. CDR3 DNA sequence: TGTGCCAGCAGCTTAACGGCGCCCGGTTACAATGAGCAGTTCTTC. Looking up the rest from reference TRBV7-3 and TRBJ2-1 gives the full variable domain: GAGVSQTPSNKVTEKGKYVELRCDPISGHTALYWYRQSLGQGPEFLIYFQGTGAADDSGLPNDRFFAVRPEGSVSTLKIQRTERGDSAVYLCASSLTAPGYNEQFFGPGTRLTVL.

This chain links TRBV2 with TRBJ1-5, with unresolved D. The CDR3 runs 14 residues. Germline V gene sequence: CDR1 SNHLY, CDR2 FYNNEI. Between the trimmed V and J ends, which lost 5 bases and 1 base, there was a span of 9 bases. CDR3 in amino acids: CASSFSRSNQPQHF. CDR3 DNA: TGTGCCAGCAGTTTTTCGCGGAGCAATCAGCCCCAGCATTTT.

The rearrangement joins TRBV6-5 to TRBJ1-6; D remains ambiguous. Germline-derived CDR1 and CDR2 are MNHEY and SVGAGI. With 5 bases removed from V and 7 bases from J, the gap between germline ends came to 9 bases. The CDR3 is made up of 13 amino acids. The CDR3 sequence is CASSDTPNSPLHF. In nucleotides, the CDR3 is TGTGCCAGCAGTGACACACCGAATTCACCCCTCCACTTT.

This clonotype was counted a few times. The V call is TRBV7-2, the J call TRBJ2-1, with 9 bases identical to TRBD1. The V gene end was trimmed by 6 bases and the J gene end by 3 bases; junction bases not matched to a gene: 3. Germline CDR1 reads SGHTA; CDR2 reads FQGNSA. The CDR3 is 14 amino acids. CDR3 in DNA: TGTGCCAGCAGGCCGGGACAGGGCTACAATGAGCAGTTCTTC. Residues: CASRPGQGYNEQFF.